This note documents a single T cell receptor beta chain sequence. The antigen is unknown. The read falls 3 residues short of the CDR3 end, and the missing part is taken from the germline J gene. This sample stems from a study of T cells in women clearing cervical HPV infection. For the study at large: Controls were women whose single incident HPV16 infection cleared within 12 months without precancer or cancer.

Whole-study results and caveats: T-cell numbers per sample were unknown and may explain richness differences.

The data were produced by immunoSEQ multiplex PCR, yet TCRdb's version contains in-frame clones alone and is incomplete. This sample contains some 21,000 clones. CDR1 and CDR2 from the germline V gene are ENHRY and SYGVKD. The CDR3 consists of 14 residues. V shed 3 bases, J shed 5 bases, and the junction held 4 bases outside the gene matches. Sequenced sample: blood buffy coat. The chain couples TRBV10-3 to TRBJ2-1; 7 bases match TRBD2. The sequence derives from a woman aged 18-70 years with a cervical HPV16 infection that either progressed to CIN3+ or cleared (not recorded which). CDR3 amino acids: CAISDQRDHNEQFF. CDR3 bases read: TGTGCCATCAGTGATCAGCGGGACCACAATGAG.